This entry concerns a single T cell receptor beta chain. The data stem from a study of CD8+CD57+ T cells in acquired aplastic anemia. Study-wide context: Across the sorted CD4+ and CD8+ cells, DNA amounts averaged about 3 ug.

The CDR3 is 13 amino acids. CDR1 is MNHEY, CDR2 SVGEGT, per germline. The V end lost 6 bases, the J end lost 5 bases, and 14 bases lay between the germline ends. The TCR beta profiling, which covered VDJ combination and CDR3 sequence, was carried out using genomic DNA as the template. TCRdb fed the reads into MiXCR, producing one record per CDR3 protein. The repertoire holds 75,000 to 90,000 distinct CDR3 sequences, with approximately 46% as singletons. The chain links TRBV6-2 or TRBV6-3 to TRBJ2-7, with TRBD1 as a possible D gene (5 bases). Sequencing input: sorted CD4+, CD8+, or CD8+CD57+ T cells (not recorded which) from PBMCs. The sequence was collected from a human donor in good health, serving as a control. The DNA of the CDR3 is TGTGCCAGCAGGCCACCGACAGCCGACGAGCAGTACTTC. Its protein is CASRPPTADEQYF.